This paragraph covers one T cell receptor beta chain sequence. Its antigen is unidentified. It was template switching that added a universal primer site, and there were unique molecular identifiers on the cDNA. TCRdb called the 5' RACE reads again in MiXCR, with one record for every CDR3 protein. Found here are under 450,000 distinct CDR3 sequences, under 20% of them singletons; the top ten hold 9% to 15%. This entry comes from a study of identical twins. Study observations and caveats: The study found that models underestimated out-of-frame TCR alpha sharing in monozygotic twins. The more abundant beta clonotypes in cord blood had fewer insertions, and memory repertoires did not show this.

Germline values: CDR1 SGHNT, CDR2 YYREEE (reference sequence). The CDR3 totals 19 residues. Between the trimmed V and J ends, which lost 1 base and 5 bases, there was a span of 22 bases. The source material was naive T cells sorted from blood. The receptor was isolated from a man aged 50 to 60 in good health. The chain couples TRBV5-4 to TRBJ2-6, with a possible D match to TRBD2 (5 bases). DNA of the CDR3: TGTGCCAGCAGCTTGTACAGCGGTCGAGGCCCCGGGAGGGCCAACGTCCTGACTTTC. It encodes CASSLYSGRGPGRANVLTF.